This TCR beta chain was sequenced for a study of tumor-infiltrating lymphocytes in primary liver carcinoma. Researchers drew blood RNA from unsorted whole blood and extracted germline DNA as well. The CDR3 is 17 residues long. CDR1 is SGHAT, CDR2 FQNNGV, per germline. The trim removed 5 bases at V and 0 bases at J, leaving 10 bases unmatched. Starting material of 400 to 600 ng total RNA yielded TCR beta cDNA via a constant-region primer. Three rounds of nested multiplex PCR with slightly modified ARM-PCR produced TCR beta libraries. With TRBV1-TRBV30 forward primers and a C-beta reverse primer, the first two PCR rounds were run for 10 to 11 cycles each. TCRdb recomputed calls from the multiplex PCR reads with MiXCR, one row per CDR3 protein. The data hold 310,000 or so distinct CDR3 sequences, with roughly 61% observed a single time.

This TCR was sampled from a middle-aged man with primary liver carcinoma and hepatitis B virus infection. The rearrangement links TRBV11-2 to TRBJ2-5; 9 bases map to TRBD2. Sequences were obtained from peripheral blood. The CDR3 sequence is CASSQGLAGVYQETQYF. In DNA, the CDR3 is TGTGCCAGCAGCCAGGGGTTAGCGGGAGTTTACCAAGAGACCCAGTACTTC.